The source of this T cell receptor beta chain is a study of T cell changes during pregnancy in multiple sclerosis. Germline values: CDR1 MNHEY, CDR2 SVGAGI. With V trimmed by 6 bases and J by 6 bases, 8 bases remained unmatched. The CDR3 is 15 residues long. The protocol was immunoSEQ multiplex PCR, while the TCRdb copy is restricted to in-frame clones and leaves out a portion. The sample has 58,000 or so clones; 80% to 90% are singletons. The TCR was taken from a female donor with multiple sclerosis, enrolled in a pregnancy study. The V and J genes are TRBV6-5 and TRBJ1-2, with TRBD1 matching over 12 bases. The sample here was CD4+ T cells from peripheral blood mononuclear cells, taken in the third trimester of pregnancy. The DNA for the CDR3 is TGTGCCAGCAGCCGAGGGACAGGGGGCAGGGATGGCTACACCTTC. This translates into CASSRGTGGRDGYTF.